A single sample is the source of the 9 T cell receptor beta chains below, sequenced in a study of blood T cell repertoires in COVID-19. Using immunoSEQ multiplex PCR, the repertoire was profiled, and TCRdb retains in-frame clones only, with some absent. The sample has roughly 49,000 clones; 84% are singletons. Sequencing was performed on peripheral blood. The receptors were sampled from a man in his fifties with acute or convalescent COVID-19.

A few counts support this clone. This sequence joins TRBV20-1 and TRBJ2-1; D gene uncertain. Germline V gene lookup returns CDR1 DFQATT and CDR2 SNEGSKA (reference sequence). Trimming removed 3 bases at V and 8 bases at J, with 8 bases between. The length of the CDR3 is 11 residues. The CDR3 spells CSASLRYEQFF. The CDR3 nucleotides read TGCAGTGCTAGTTTACGGTATGAGCAGTTCTTC.

This clone was observed a handful of times. The genes are TRBV11-2 and TRBJ2-3, with TRBD2 matching 7 bases. The CDR3 loop spans 15 amino acids. With V trimmed by 5 bases and J by 6 bases, 11 bases remained unmatched. Germline V gene sequence: CDR1 SGHAT, CDR2 FQNNGV. The CDR3 spells CASSPGLNPSDTQYF. As DNA, the CDR3 is TGTGCCAGCAGCCCGGGACTAAACCCCTCCGATACGCAGTATTTT. The full variable domain, in which reference TRBV11-2 and TRBJ2-3 provide the parts outside the CDR3, is EAGVAQSPRYKIIEKRQSVAFWCNPISGHATLYWYQQILGQGPKLLIQFQNNGVVDDSQLPKDRFSAERLKGVDSTLKIQPAKLEDSAVYLCASSPGLNPSDTQYFGPGTRLTVL.

The rearrangement joins TRBV5-1 to TRBJ2-3, with a possible D match to TRBD1 (6 bases). The germline CDR1 and CDR2 sequences are SGHRS and YFSETQ. There are 19 residues in the CDR3. Between the trimmed V and J ends, which lost 4 bases and 0 bases, there was a span of 24 bases. In DNA, the CDR3 is TGCGCCAGCAGCCGTCAGACAGGTTCTTACCTCCATAGCACAGATACGCAGTATTTT. It codes for CASSRQTGSYLHSTDTQYF.

The chain uses TRBV12-3 or TRBV12-4 and TRBJ2-5; perhaps TRBD2 as D (5 bases). This CDR3 has 13 amino acids. Trimming shortened V by 6 bases and J by 2 bases, and 10 bases separated the two germline ends. The DNA for the CDR3 is TGTGCCAGCAGAGATCGGGGACAAGAGACCCAGTACTTC. Translation: CASRDRGQETQYF.

The rearrangement joins TRBV28 to TRBJ2-3; D is unresolved. CDR1 and CDR2 from the germline V gene are MDHEN and SYDVKM. CDR3 length: 15 residues. V was clipped by 10 bases and J by 0 bases, with 17 bases between them. The CDR3 DNA follows: TGTGCCACCACACCTCCAATTATGAGCACAGATACGCAGTATTTT. Protein sequence: CATTPPIMSTDTQYF. The variable domain in full, completed from reference TRBV28 and TRBJ2-3, reads DVKVTQSSRYLVKRTGEKVFLECVQDMDHENMFWYRQDPGLGLRLIYFSYDVKMKEKGDIPEGYSVSREKKERFSLILESASTNQTSMYLCATTPPIMSTDTQYFGPGTRLTVL.

This clone was recorded once. This rearrangement joins TRBV3-1 (or the pseudogene TRBV3-2) to TRBJ2-7; D might be TRBD2 (5 bases). Per germline, CDR1 LGHDT and CDR2 YNNKEL (reference sequence). Between the trimmed V and J ends, which lost 7 bases and 7 bases, there was a span of 20 bases. This CDR3 is built from 14 residues. In nucleotides, the CDR3 is TGTGCCAGCACCAACACCGGACTCCACTGGGAGCAGTACTTC. Protein product: CASTNTGLHWEQYF.

The chain couples TRBV11-2 to TRBJ1-1; D perhaps matches TRBD1 (5 bases). V lost 4 bases to trimming and J lost 0 bases, with 24 bases between them. The CDR3 is made up of 19 amino acids. In germline, CDR1 is SGHAT, CDR2 FQNNGV. This chain's CDR3 is CASSSSTPSGGRMNTEAFF. The DNA for the CDR3 is TGTGCCAGCAGCTCGTCCACCCCCTCGGGGGGTCGAATGAACACTGAAGCTTTCTTT.

This chain connects TRBV4-3 to TRBJ2-1; 12 bases fit TRBD2. CDR1 is LGHNA, CDR2 YSLEER, per germline. This CDR3 has 17 residues. J was trimmed by 8 bases and V by 4 bases; bases with no gene match: 12. CDR3 residues: CASSLFSGTSGYYEQFF. CDR3 DNA sequence: TGCGCCAGCAGCCTATTTAGCGGGACTAGCGGGTATTATGAGCAGTTCTTC.

The V and J genes are TRBV23-1 and TRBJ2-2, with D perhaps matching TRBD2 (5 bases). TRBV23-1 is placed among ORFs of uncertain function. The ends were cut back, 8 bases at V and 0 bases at J, with 7 bases in the middle. CDR3 size: 13 residues. The CDR3, as DNA: TGCGCCAGCCTGAGGGCGAACACCGGGGAGCTGTTTTTT. Translated: CASLRANTGELFF.